Listed below are T cell receptor beta chains from one sample, sequenced in a study of T cell responses to AZD1222 COVID-19 vaccine. Libraries were prepared by immunoSEQ multiplex PCR; TCRdb keeps only in-frame clonotypes and omits some of them. This sample has over 100,000 clones, with roughly 80% found just once. Sample: peripheral blood, taken on day 0 of AZD1222 vaccination. These receptors were collected from an adult in good health. Both conserved end residues are part of each CDR3. Each record gives: J gene, D gene, V gene, CDR3 protein. D genes are given only for firm matches.

>TRBJ1-5|TRBD1|TRBV2
CASILDRGIEPQHF
>TRBJ1-3|TRBD1|TRBV5-1
CASSVPGTGSGNTIYF
>TRBJ2-1|-|TRBV6-2/TRBV6-3
CASSYDSYNEQFF
>TRBJ1-2|-|TRBV7-9
CASSPPKGFAYGYTF
>TRBJ2-1|-|TRBV12-5
CASGMGHYNEQFF
>TRBJ1-3|-|TRBV7-2
CASSLWVGAGNTIYF
>TRBJ2-1|TRBD1|TRBV6-6
CASSVGQLHNEQFF
>TRBJ2-1|-|TRBV7-2
CASSFLGHEQFF
>TRBJ1-1|TRBD1|TRBV5-5
CASSNRDRRPEAFF
>TRBJ2-3|-|TRBV12-5
CASGTGEGPADTQYF
>TRBJ1-5|-|TRBV19
CASSIPDRPYQPQHF
>TRBJ2-7|TRBD2|TRBV7-3
CASSLTGGAGGTYEQYF
>TRBJ1-1|-|TRBV19
CASSPGTQGTEAFF
>TRBJ2-5|-|TRBV7-9
CASVPTGRGAQYF
>TRBJ1-2|-|TRBV2
CASSEDRDGYTF
>TRBJ1-1|-|TRBV20-1
CSAGMNTEAFF
>TRBJ2-3|-|TRBV3-1/TRBV3-2
CASSQDLGGTITDTQYF
>TRBJ1-2|TRBD1|TRBV28
CASSLQGENGYTF
>TRBJ2-1|TRBD1|TRBV6-1
CASSSETGRSEQFF
>TRBJ2-2|TRBD1|TRBV7-2
CASSPNRGIGTGELFF
>TRBJ2-7|TRBD2|TRBV27
CASSFSAGGGYEQYF
>TRBJ2-7|-|TRBV28
CASNPRGSRYEQYF
>TRBJ1-5|-|TRBV19
CASSPSLGQPQHF
>TRBJ2-7|-|TRBV6-1
CASSDLTRSYEQYF
>TRBJ1-1|-|TRBV29-1
CSVVLAAGNTEAFF
>TRBJ1-4|-|TRBV30
CAWSASAAMKKLFF
>TRBJ2-4|-|TRBV7-8
CASSLEGVAKNIQYF
>TRBJ2-2|-|TRBV6-1
CASSEARGQGLFF
>TRBJ2-7|-|TRBV28
CASSLYQGNSYEQYF
>TRBJ1-2|-|TRBV9
CASSLGGGFSNYGYTF
>TRBJ2-1|TRBD2|TRBV3-1/TRBV3-2
CASSQGSSGSRDEQFF
>TRBJ2-3|-|TRBV7-2
CASSSGRPTDTQYF
>TRBJ2-7|-|TRBV7-2
CASSYTTSGEQYF
>TRBJ1-1|TRBD1|TRBV6-5
CASSLTGTGGFTEAFF
>TRBJ2-2|-|TRBV18
CASSPQRISGPGAGELFF
>TRBJ1-3|-|TRBV9
CASSPADSGNTIYF
>TRBJ2-2|TRBD1|TRBV28
CASSSGTGGTGELFF
>TRBJ1-3|-|TRBV7-9
CASSLIVSGGNTIYF
>TRBJ2-7|TRBD2|TRBV5-1
CASSLGTSGPYEQYF
>TRBJ1-6|-|TRBV11-3
CASSGGEENSPLHF
>TRBJ2-1|-|TRBV4-1
CASSPHLALSDEQFF
>TRBJ2-7|-|TRBV28
CASRLDYSQYF
>TRBJ2-3|-|TRBV18
CASSSRESTDTQYF